One sample yielded the 24 T cell receptor beta chains listed below, sequenced in a study of type 1 and type 2 diabetes patients. PCR was run on genomic DNA. Amplification of the beta chain CDR3 used 30 forward and 13 reverse multiplex primers. TCRdb re-derived calls from the multiplex PCR reads in MiXCR, one entry per CDR3 protein. Among 250,000 or so distinct CDR3 sequences, roughly 50% were seen once, and the ten largest hold about an eighth. Sequencing input: peripheral blood mononuclear cells (PBMCs). The receptors shown here come from a man between 18 and 35 years old with type 2 diabetes.

A word on this clonotype: The junction differs from germline at one of its ends, possibly a read error. J is TRBJ2-7 and V is TRBV6-1; D is perhaps TRBD2 (5 bases). Germline V gene lookup returns CDR1 MNHNS and CDR2 SASEGT. The CDR3 has 16 residues. CDR3 bases: TGTGCCAGCAGTGAACATGGACTTTACCTGACCTACGAGCAGCACTTC. It encodes CASSEHGLYLTYEQHF.

The chain combines TRBV28 with TRBJ1-1, with TRBD1 matching 7 bases. The CDR3 totals 13 residues. Germline assignment: CDR1 MDHEN and CDR2 SYDVKM. J lost 4 bases, V lost 7 bases, and 6 bases had no gene match. CDR3 bases: TGTGCCAGCACCTCACAGGGGTCCACTGAAGCTTTCTTT. This gives the protein CASTSQGSTEAFF.

The rearrangement joins TRBV12-3 or TRBV12-4 to TRBJ1-1, with no clear D. Trimming cost V 8 bases and J 5 bases, with 18 bases left between them. This CDR3 has 14 amino acids. In nucleotides, the CDR3 is TGTGCCAGCTCGTTGGCTTCGGGAGAGACTGAAGCTTTCTTT. This encodes CASSLASGETEAFF.

This clonotype has a handful of counts. CDR3 nucleotide sequence: TGTGCCAGCAGTGCTGGCAGAGAATATAGCAATCAGCCCCAGCATTTT. As protein: CASSAGREYSNQPQHF. J is TRBJ1-5 and V is TRBV2; D is ambiguous. The V and J ends lost 4 bases and 0 bases respectively, with 13 bases between them. This CDR3 contains 16 residues. The germline V gene encodes CDR1 SNHLY and CDR2 FYNNEI. The whole variable domain, filled in from reference TRBV2 and TRBJ1-5, reads EPEVTQTPSHQVTQMGQEVILRCVPISNHLYFYWYRQILGQKVEFLVSFYNNEISEKSEIFDDQFSVERPDGSNFTLKIRSTKLEDSAMYFCASSAGREYSNQPQHFGDGTRLSIL.

The CDR3 sequence: CASSIDRSVKAQYF. DNA of the CDR3: TGTGCCAGCAGCATTGACAGGAGTGTGAAGGCGCAGTATTTT. The rearrangement uses TRBV7-2 and TRBJ2-3, with D tentatively TRBD1 (6 bases). Trimming cost V 5 bases and J 10 bases, with 19 bases left between them. The CDR3 is 14 amino acids. Per the germline V gene, CDR1 is SGHTA and CDR2 is FQGNSA. The whole variable domain, remainder taken from reference TRBV7-2 and TRBJ2-3, is GAGVSQSPSNKVTEKGKDVELRCDPISGHTALYWYRQSLGQGLEFLIYFQGNSAPDKSGLPSDRFSAERTGGSVSTLTIQRTQQEDSAVYLCASSIDRSVKAQYFGPGTRLTVL.

V usage is TRBV13 and J usage is TRBJ1-1, with TRBD1 as a possible D gene (6 bases). Germline V gene lookup returns CDR1 PRHDT and CDR2 FYEKMQ (reference sequence). The CDR3 spans 14 residues. Between the trimmed V and J ends, which lost 4 bases and 4 bases, there was a span of 13 bases. The DNA for the CDR3 is TGTGCCAGCAGCTACCTTCGGGGGCTCACTGAAGCTTTCTTT. Its translation: CASSYLRGLTEAFF.

V and J are TRBV20-1 and TRBJ2-3; a weak D match, TRBD1 (6 bases). Germline assignment: CDR1 DFQATT and CDR2 SNEGSKA (reference sequence). Trimming took 6 bases from V and 1 from J, leaving 11 bases between them. The CDR3 is 13 amino acids. The chain's CDR3 is CSAGQARTDTQYF. CDR3 coding DNA: TGCAGTGCGGGACAAGCCCGCACAGATACGCAGTATTTT.

J is TRBJ2-7 and V is TRBV15; TRBD2 might be the D (6 bases). The germline V gene encodes CDR1 LNHNV and CDR2 YYDKDF (reference sequence). This CDR3 has 14 residues. The ends were cut back, 1 base at V and 7 bases at J, with 14 bases in the middle. The CDR3 reads CATSRASVYNEQYF. The CDR3, as DNA: TGTGCCACCAGCAGAGCTAGCGTGTACAATGAGCAGTACTTC.

The V and J genes are TRBV11-2 and TRBJ1-6; D is perhaps TRBD1 (6 bases). V was clipped by 3 bases and J by 10 bases, with 19 bases between them. Germline V gene sequence: CDR1 SGHAT, CDR2 FQNNGV. This CDR3 has 16 residues. The CDR3 loop reads CASSFLPGGGGSPLHF. The DNA for the CDR3 is TGTGCCAGCAGCTTTCTGCCGGGGGGCGGAGGGTCACCCCTCCACTTT.

The chain links TRBV11-2 to TRBJ1-3; no reliable D call. CDR3 length equals 14 residues. Trimming removed 1 base at V and 4 bases at J, with 8 bases between. Germline CDR1 is SGHAT and CDR2 is FQNNGV. As DNA, the CDR3 is TGTGCCAGCAGCTTAGTTCGCCAAGGAAACACCATATATTTT. Protein: CASSLVRQGNTIYF.

This clonotype was detected only a few times. The genes are TRBV5-1 and TRBJ2-2; 12 bases map to TRBD2. CDR3 size: 16 residues. Looked up from germline, CDR1 is SGHRS and CDR2 is YFSETQ. V gave up 6 bases and J gave up 1 base; unmatched junction bases: 4. CDR3 bases: TGCGCCAGCACTGGGACTAGCGGGCTGAACACCGGGGAGCTGTTTTTT. This encodes CASTGTSGLNTGELFF.

This clonotype was seen only a few times. The V and J genes are TRBV7-2 and TRBJ2-7; D is uncertain. Trimming cost V 1 base and J 0 bases, with 13 bases left between them. The CDR3 is made up of 16 amino acids. CDR1 and CDR2 from the germline V gene are SGHTA and FQGNSA. Written as DNA, the CDR3 is TGTGCCAGCAGCTTAGAATCCCTTGGATACTCCTACGAGCAGTACTTC. Translated: CASSLESLGYSYEQYF.

In its sample, this clonotype was seen once. The chain joins TRBV30 to TRBJ2-7; no firm D call. This CDR3 is 10 amino acids long. Germline V gene data show CDR1 as GTSNPN and CDR2 as SVGIG (reference sequence). V was trimmed by 4 bases and J by 3 bases, leaving 4 bases between them. As DNA, the CDR3 is TGTGCCTGGAAGGACTACGAGCAGTACTTC. It is translated as CAWKDYEQYF.

This clonotype was detected only a few times. The V gene is TRBV7-2, the J gene TRBJ2-3; D uncertain. Trimming took off 2 bases at V and 2 bases at J, with 8 bases between the two ends. The CDR3 length is 14 residues. From germline, CDR1 is SGHTA and CDR2 FQGNSA. This chain's CDR3 is CASSLRLTTDTQYF. CDR3 in DNA: TGTGCCAGCAGCTTACGCCTAACCACAGATACGCAGTATTTT.

The chain carries TRBV2 and TRBJ2-2, with 10 bases that match TRBD1. After removal of 6 bases from V and 7 bases from J, the junction contained 8 bases not matched to a gene. The CDR3 spans 15 residues. Per germline, CDR1 SNHLY and CDR2 FYNNEI. The CDR3 spells CASSSDRGAGGELFF. Written as DNA, the CDR3 is TGTGCCAGCAGCTCGGACAGGGGGGCAGGCGGGGAGCTGTTTTTT.

This clonotype was detected many times. Here the CDR3 DNA reads TGTGCCACCAGCAGAGAACGGAATCCGGAGCGTTCACCCCTCCACTTT. As protein: CATSRERNPERSPLHF. The chain carries TRBV15 and TRBJ1-6; D is unclear. CDR1 LNHNV and CDR2 YYDKDF come from the germline V gene (reference sequence). The germline V and J ends were trimmed by 0 bases and 9 bases, with 15 bases remaining between them. The CDR3 runs to 16 residues.

The table lists this clonotype with a few counts. The CDR3 is CASSPDRVSNYGYTF. CDR3 bases: TGTGCCAGCAGCCCTGACAGGGTTTCTAACTATGGCTACACCTTC. The V gene is TRBV7-8, the J gene TRBJ1-2, with 7 nucleotides matching TRBD1. Germline-derived CDR1 and CDR2 are SGHVS and FQNEAQ. The V segment lost 5 bases and the J segment 0 bases; nucleotides outside the gene matches: 6. The CDR3 is 15 amino acids.

The chain is built from TRBV7-2 and TRBJ2-7; the D call may be TRBD1 or TRBD2 (5 bases each). The V and J ends lost 1 base and 3 bases respectively, with 13 bases between them. Germline assignment: CDR1 SGHTA and CDR2 FQGNSA. This CDR3 region has 15 residues. CDR3 protein: CASSLDRGTNYEQYF. In DNA form, the CDR3 reads TGTGCCAGCAGCTTAGATCGTGGGACCAACTACGAGCAGTACTTC.

V and J are TRBV2 and TRBJ2-7, with 10 positions matching TRBD1. V shed 3 bases and J 5 bases; nucleotides not matched to a gene: 10. This CDR3 has 16 amino acids. Germline-derived CDR1 and CDR2 are SNHLY and FYNNEI. The CDR3 protein is CASSEAGQGRRDEQYF. CDR3 sequence (DNA): TGTGCCAGCAGTGAGGCGGGACAGGGGAGGAGGGACGAGCAGTACTTC.

On this clonotype: One end of the junction varies from germline; a read error may be responsible. The chain has TRBV10-3 and TRBJ2-3; D is unclear. CDR3 length: 15 amino acids. The germline gives CDR1 ENHRY, CDR2 SYGVKD. CDR3: CASSETWAGGDTQYF. CDR3 bases: TGTGCCAGCAGTGAAACGTGGGCCGGCGGAGATACGCAGTATTTT.

The chain uses TRBV20-1 and TRBJ1-2; maybe TRBD1 (5 bases). Germline CDR1 and CDR2: DFQATT and SNEGSKA (reference sequence). The CDR3 consists of 16 residues. V was trimmed by 0 bases and J by 2 bases, leaving 16 bases between them. The CDR3 nucleotides read TGCAGTGCTAGAGATCTTAGTCGGGACTGGAACTATGGCTACACCTTC. Amino acids: CSARDLSRDWNYGYTF.

This chain uses TRBV9 with TRBJ2-5; a possible D gene is TRBD2 (6 bases). V lost 0 bases to trimming and J lost 0 bases, with 9 bases between them. In germline, CDR1 is SGDLS, CDR2 YYNGEE. The CDR3 covers 15 residues. The CDR3 DNA reads as TGTGCCAGCAGCGTAGGAGCTAGCGACCAAGAGACCCAGTACTTC. Translating it yields CASSVGASDQETQYF.

In its sample, this clonotype was seen a few times. The chain couples TRBV4-1 to TRBJ2-7, with D perhaps matching TRBD1 (6 bases). Germline V gene lookup returns CDR1 MGHRA and CDR2 YSYEKL. Trimming took off 0 bases at V and 2 bases at J, with 11 bases between the two ends. This CDR3 spans 15 amino acids. CDR3 bases: TGCGCCAGCAGCCAAGATGAGGACAGCACCTACGAGCAGTACTTC. It encodes CASSQDEDSTYEQYF.

J is TRBJ2-7 and V is TRBV18; D gene uncertain. CDR1 is KGHSH and CDR2 is LQKENI in the germline V gene. Trimming shortened V by 3 bases and J by 5 bases, and 11 bases separated the two germline ends. This CDR3 comprises 13 residues. The CDR3 region is CASSPIRDHEQYF. The CDR3 DNA follows: TGTGCCAGCTCACCTATCCGTGACCACGAGCAGTACTTC. Full variable domain (rest looked up from reference TRBV18 and TRBJ2-7): NAGVMQNPRHLVRRRGQEARLRCSPMKGHSHVYWYRQLPEEGLKFMVYLQKENIIDESGMPKERFSAEFPKEGPSILRIQQVVRGDSAAYFCASSPIRDHEQYFGPGTRLTVT.